This T cell receptor (beta chain) originates from a study of stem cell transplantation in POMP-related autoinflammatory disease. Study context: Hypothesis: faulty thymoproteasomes impair CD8+ T-cell selection, skewing TRB repertoires. Pre-transplant patients had naive-skewed CD4+ T cells and few CD8+ T cells. The study, taken as a whole, reports: Patients with PRAID showed a restricted number of unique TRB V-J gene pairings. PRAID patients trended toward lower TRB diversity and higher clonality in all analyzed T-cell subsets.

This clone was seen just once. Antigen specificity is unknown. Sequenced by immunoSEQ multiplex PCR; TCRdb stores in-frame clones only, minus some. The sample lists about 26,000 clones, around four fifths occurring once. The V and J ends lost 1 base and 7 bases respectively, with 14 bases between them. Germline V lookup: CDR1 LGHNA, CDR2 YNFKEQ. The CDR3 runs 14 residues. The V call is TRBV4-2, the J call TRBJ2-7; the D call may be TRBD1 or TRBD2 (7 bases each). This material consisted of CD4+ T cells from PBMCs, taken before stem cell transplantation. This sequence was found in a human donor with POMP-related autoinflammation and immune dysregulation (PRAID). CDR3 sequence reads: CASSQGEGAGEQYF. DNA for the CDR3: TGTGCCAGCAGCCAAGGGGAGGGGGCGGGAGAGCAGTACTTC.